A selection of T cell receptor beta chains follows, all from one sample in a study of beta chain features in type 1 diabetes. The repertoire was sequenced with immunoSEQ multiplex PCR; TCRdb's copy has only in-frame clones and lacks some. The table has roughly 400,000 clones, roughly 9.8% seen once. Sequencing used central memory CD4+ T cells from blood. The receptors shown here come from a young man with type 1 diabetes. Both conserved end residues are trimmed from each CDR3. A D gene is named only where the DNA matches it firmly. Size values are once, few and many counts, or a class for expanded clones, and some rows have none.

clone size,V gene,J gene,D gene,CDR3 protein
few,TRBV6-5,TRBJ2-1,NA,ASSYTSNEQF
many,TRBV19,TRBJ1-1,NA,ASSIGRANTEAF
few,TRBV5-1,TRBJ2-7,TRBD2,ASSFRDYPYEQY
NA,TRBV19,TRBJ2-5,TRBD2,ASRSGETQY
many,TRBV11-2,TRBJ2-5,TRBD2,ASSPGLAGLQETQY
NA,TRBV5-6,TRBJ2-5,NA,ASSLGLEETQY
many,TRBV7-3,TRBJ1-1,NA,ASSLSGNTEAF
NA,TRBV19,TRBJ1-5,NA,ASTAYDQPQH
few,TRBV5-4,TRBJ2-5,NA,ASSLSNQQETQY
few,TRBV4-1,TRBJ2-5,TRBD2,ASSQGVVTSGKETQY
few,TRBV6-1,TRBJ1-5,NA,ASSDIQGNQPQH
NA,TRBV6-1,TRBJ2-1,NA,ASRTPGSGYNEQF
many,TRBV6-1,TRBJ1-2,NA,ASHRDPAYGYT
NA,TRBV5-4,TRBJ2-3,TRBD2,ASSLVTGGPADTQY
few,TRBV4-3,TRBJ2-3,NA,ASSQDLVVGDFPY
NA,TRBV6-1,TRBJ1-1,NA,ASSRHMNTEAF
once,TRBV7-7,TRBJ2-7,NA,ASSSTRSREQY
NA,TRBV18,TRBJ1-5,TRBD1,ASSSRDRDQPQH
many,TRBV7-9,TRBJ1-5,TRBD1,ASSPQTGDDQPQH
few,TRBV4-1,TRBJ1-1,NA,ASSQVPRASTEAF
many,TRBV7-9,TRBJ2-1,NA,ASSLRQDEQF
few,TRBV6-1,TRBJ2-1,TRBD2,ASSEFASGRVSSYNEQF
NA,TRBV6-1,TRBJ2-7,NA,ASTQGTLGY
NA,TRBV4-1,TRBJ1-4,NA,ASSQARKMNEKLF
NA,TRBV28,TRBJ2-2,TRBD2,ASSSNMIAGNTGELF
NA,TRBV21-1,TRBJ2-7,NA,ASSKRRDGEQY
many,TRBV10-3,TRBJ1-5,NA,AISGVGQNQPQH
few,TRBV28,TRBJ2-5,TRBD1,ASSSLGQGAPFETQY
NA,TRBV5-4,TRBJ2-1,NA,ASSLGGSSYNEQF
NA,TRBV5-1,TRBJ2-7,NA,ASSLSSSYEQY
few,TRBV7-6,TRBJ2-2,NA,ASSLLVLNTGELF
NA,TRBV4-3,TRBJ2-1,NA,ASSQESNYEQF
NA,TRBV6-5,TRBJ2-7,NA,ASSYAYRQQSYEQY
NA,TRBV14,TRBJ1-1,NA,ASSPSGIEAF
NA,TRBV5-6,TRBJ2-2,NA,ASSSDSEGGELF
few,TRBV6-5,TRBJ1-3,TRBD1,ASSYGTGGGNTIY
NA,TRBV19,TRBJ2-3,NA,ASSRRGDSHTDTQY
few,TRBV14,TRBJ2-7,TRBD1,ASSQLGTVSYEQY
few,TRBV27,TRBJ2-5,NA,ASSFSFGAYETQY
few,TRBV15,TRBJ1-1,NA,ATSREMNTEAF
NA,TRBV25-1,TRBJ2-7,NA,ASSARRSSYEQC
NA,TRBV10-3,TRBJ1-2,TRBD1,ASKLGQGLYGYT
NA,TRBV5-1,TRBJ1-4,NA,ASGLGQLNEKLF
NA,TRBV4-1,TRBJ1-1,TRBD1,ASSQAGRGTEAF
few,TRBV7-8,TRBJ1-4,TRBD1,ASREQGFNEKLF
many,TRBV2,TRBJ1-1,NA,ASSRDGGHTEAF
NA,TRBV9,TRBJ1-2,NA,ASSVAPQGVDYGYT
NA,TRBV7-2,TRBJ2-5,NA,ASSSGAPGKWETQY
NA,TRBV9,TRBJ2-5,NA,ASSQDRASSETQY
few,TRBV10-3,TRBJ2-3,TRBD2,AISEPSGYTDTQY
few,TRBV5-6,TRBJ2-3,TRBD2,ASSQTSGGRADTQY
NA,TRBV5-6,TRBJ2-7,TRBD1,ASSAGQGRHEQY
many,TRBV4-2,TRBJ2-5,TRBD1,ASSLTPVGGQGEETQY
NA,TRBV30,TRBJ1-5,NA,AWSARLDQPQH